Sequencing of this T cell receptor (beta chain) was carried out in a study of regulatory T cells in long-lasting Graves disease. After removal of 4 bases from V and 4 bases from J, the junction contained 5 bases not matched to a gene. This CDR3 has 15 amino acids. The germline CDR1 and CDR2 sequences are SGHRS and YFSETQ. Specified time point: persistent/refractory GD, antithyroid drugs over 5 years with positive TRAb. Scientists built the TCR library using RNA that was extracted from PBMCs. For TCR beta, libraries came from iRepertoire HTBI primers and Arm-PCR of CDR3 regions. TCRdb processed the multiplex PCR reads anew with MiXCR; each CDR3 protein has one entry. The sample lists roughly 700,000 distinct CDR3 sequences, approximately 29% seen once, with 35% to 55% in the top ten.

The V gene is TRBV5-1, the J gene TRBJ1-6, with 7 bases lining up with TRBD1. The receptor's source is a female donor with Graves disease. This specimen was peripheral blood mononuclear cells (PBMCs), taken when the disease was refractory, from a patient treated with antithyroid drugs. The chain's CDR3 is CASSPGQLYNSPLHF. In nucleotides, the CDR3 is TGCGCCAGCAGCCCGGGACAGTTATATAATTCACCCCTCCACTTT.